The present T cell receptor beta chain was sequenced within a study of T cell responses to AZD1222 COVID-19 vaccine. Study at large: Investigators merged groups given second doses at roughly 4 or roughly 12 weeks.

Clones were read by immunoSEQ multiplex PCR, and TCRdb kept only the in-frame ones, dropping some. This table holds approximately 110,000 clones, roughly nine tenths found once. The study, taken as a whole, reports: In all cases, repertoires were sampled only after the peak T cell response. Vaccination with two AZD1222 doses was followed by a rise in Spike-specific TCR breadth and depth. Per reports, nearly half of all spike-specific TCRs target regions that are unmutated in variants.

V was trimmed by 7 bases and J by 12 bases, leaving 25 bases between them. This CDR3 region has 15 residues. Germline V gene data show CDR1 as MDHEN and CDR2 as SYDVKM. This clone has just a few counts. What it binds is not known. The receptor was isolated from an adult in good health. The material was peripheral blood, obtained on day 0 of AZD1222 vaccination. The rearrangement uses TRBV28 and TRBJ2-1, with D perhaps matching TRBD2 (6 bases). The CDR3: CASNPPGLHLSLQFF. In DNA, the CDR3 is TGTGCCAGCAATCCCCCGGGACTCCACCTGTCTCTGCAGTTCTTC.